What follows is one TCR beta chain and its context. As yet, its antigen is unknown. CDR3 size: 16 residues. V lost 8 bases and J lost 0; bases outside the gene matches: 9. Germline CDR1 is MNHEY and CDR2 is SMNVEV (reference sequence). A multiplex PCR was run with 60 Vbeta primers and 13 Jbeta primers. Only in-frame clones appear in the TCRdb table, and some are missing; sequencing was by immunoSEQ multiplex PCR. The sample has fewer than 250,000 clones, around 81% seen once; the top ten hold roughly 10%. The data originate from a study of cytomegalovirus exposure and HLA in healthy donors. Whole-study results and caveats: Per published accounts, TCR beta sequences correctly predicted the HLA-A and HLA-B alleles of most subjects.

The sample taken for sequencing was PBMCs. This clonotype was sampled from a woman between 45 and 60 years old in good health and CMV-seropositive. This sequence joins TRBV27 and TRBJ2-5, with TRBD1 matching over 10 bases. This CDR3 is CASGIGTGVDQETQYF. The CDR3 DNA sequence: TGTGCCAGCGGAATCGGGACAGGGGTTGACCAAGAGACCCAGTACTTC.